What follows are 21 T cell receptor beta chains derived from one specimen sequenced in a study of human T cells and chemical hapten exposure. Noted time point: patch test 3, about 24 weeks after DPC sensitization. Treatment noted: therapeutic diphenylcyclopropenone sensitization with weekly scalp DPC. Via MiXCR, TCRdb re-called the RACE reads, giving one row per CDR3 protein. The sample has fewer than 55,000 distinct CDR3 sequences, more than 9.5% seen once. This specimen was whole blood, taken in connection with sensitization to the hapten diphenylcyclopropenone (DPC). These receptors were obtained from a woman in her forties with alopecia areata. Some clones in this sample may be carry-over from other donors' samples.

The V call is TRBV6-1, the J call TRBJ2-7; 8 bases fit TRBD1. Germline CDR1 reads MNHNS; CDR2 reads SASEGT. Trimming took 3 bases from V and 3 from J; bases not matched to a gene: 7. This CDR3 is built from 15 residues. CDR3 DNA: TGTGCCAGCAGTGAGGGACAGGCAGGGTACTACGAGCAGTACTTC. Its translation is CASSEGQAGYYEQYF.

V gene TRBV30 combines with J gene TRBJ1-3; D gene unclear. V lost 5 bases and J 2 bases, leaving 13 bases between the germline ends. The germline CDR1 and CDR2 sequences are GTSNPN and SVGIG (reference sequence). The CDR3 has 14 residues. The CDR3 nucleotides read TGTGCCTGGGGGCGTACTGGCCCTGGAAACACCATATATTTT. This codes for CAWGRTGPGNTIYF.

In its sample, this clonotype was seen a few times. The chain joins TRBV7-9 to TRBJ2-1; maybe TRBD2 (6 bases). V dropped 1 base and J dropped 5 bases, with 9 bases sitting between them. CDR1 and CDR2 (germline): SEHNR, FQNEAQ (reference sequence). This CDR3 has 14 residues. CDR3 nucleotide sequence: TGTGCCAGCAGCTTAGAGGGGACTCACAATGAGCAGTTCTTC. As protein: CASSLEGTHNEQFF.

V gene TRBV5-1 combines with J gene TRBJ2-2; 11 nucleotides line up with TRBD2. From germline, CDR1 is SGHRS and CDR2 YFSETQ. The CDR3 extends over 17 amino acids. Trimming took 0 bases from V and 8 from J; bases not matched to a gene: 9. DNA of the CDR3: TGCGCCAGCAGCTTGGGGACTAGCGGGCTCCTCAGAGGGGAGCTGTTTTTT. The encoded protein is CASSLGTSGLLRGELFF. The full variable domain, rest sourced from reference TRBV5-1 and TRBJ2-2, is KAGVTQTPRYLIKTRGQQVTLSCSPISGHRSVSWYQQTPGQGLQFLFEYFSETQRNKGNFPGRFSGRQFSNSRSEMNVSTLELGDSALYLCASSLGTSGLLRGELFFGEGSRLTVL.

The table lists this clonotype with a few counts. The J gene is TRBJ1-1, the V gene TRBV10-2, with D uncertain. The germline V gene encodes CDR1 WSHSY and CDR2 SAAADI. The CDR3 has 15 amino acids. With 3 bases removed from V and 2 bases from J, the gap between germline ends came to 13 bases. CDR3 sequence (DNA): TGCGCCAGCAGTGAAACCCCTGGGCCTAACACTGAAGCTTTCTTT. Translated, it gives CASSETPGPNTEAFF.

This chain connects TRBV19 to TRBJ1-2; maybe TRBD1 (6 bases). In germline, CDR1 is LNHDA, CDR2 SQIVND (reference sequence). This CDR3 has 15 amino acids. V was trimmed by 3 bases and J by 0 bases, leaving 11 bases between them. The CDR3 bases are TGTGCCAGTAGTATGGCCGGGGGCGCTAACTATGGCTACACCTTC. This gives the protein CASSMAGGANYGYTF.

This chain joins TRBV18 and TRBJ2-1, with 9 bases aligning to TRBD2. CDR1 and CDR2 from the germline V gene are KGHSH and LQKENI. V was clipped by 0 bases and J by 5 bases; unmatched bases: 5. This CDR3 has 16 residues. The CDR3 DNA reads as TGTGCCAGCTCACCACCGCAGCGGGGGGACCACAATGAGCAGTTCTTC. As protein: CASSPPQRGDHNEQFF. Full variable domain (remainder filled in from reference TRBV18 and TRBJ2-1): NAGVMQNPRHLVRRRGQEARLRCSPMKGHSHVYWYRQLPEEGLKFMVYLQKENIIDESGMPKERFSAEFPKEGPSILRIQQVVRGDSAAYFCASSPPQRGDHNEQFFGPGTRLTVL.

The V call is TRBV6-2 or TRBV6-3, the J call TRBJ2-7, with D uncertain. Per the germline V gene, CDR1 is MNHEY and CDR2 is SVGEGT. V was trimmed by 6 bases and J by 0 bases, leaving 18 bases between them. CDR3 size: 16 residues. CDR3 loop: CASSPNFGTISYEQYF. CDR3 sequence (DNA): TGTGCCAGCAGCCCCAACTTTGGCACGATCTCCTACGAGCAGTACTTC.

The CDR3 bases are TGCAAGTCGACACTCCAGGGAGGTCGGGAGCAGTACTTC. Its translation: CKSTLQGGREQYF. The rearrangement joins TRBV29-1 to TRBJ2-7; weak D call: TRBD2 (6 bases). This CDR3 region has 13 residues. CDR1 and CDR2 (germline): SQVTM, ANQGSEA.

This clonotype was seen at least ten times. Here the CDR3 DNA reads TGCAGCGTTGTGCGGAATGAGCAGTTCTTC. It codes for CSVVRNEQFF. The V gene is TRBV29-1, the J gene TRBJ2-1; D gene ambiguous. Trimming took 4 bases from V and 7 from J, leaving 5 bases between them. The germline CDR1 and CDR2 sequences are SQVTM and ANQGSEA. The CDR3 length is 10 residues.

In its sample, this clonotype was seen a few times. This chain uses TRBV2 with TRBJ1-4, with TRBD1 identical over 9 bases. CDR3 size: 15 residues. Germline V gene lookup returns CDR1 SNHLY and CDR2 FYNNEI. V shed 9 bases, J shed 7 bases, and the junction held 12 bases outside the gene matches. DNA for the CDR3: TGTGCCAGAAGACGCGGGGGACAGGGAGCTGAAAAACTGTTTTTT. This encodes CARRRGGQGAEKLFF. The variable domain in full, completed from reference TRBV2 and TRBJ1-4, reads EPEVTQTPSHQVTQMGQEVILRCVPISNHLYFYWYRQILGQKVEFLVSFYNNEISEKSEIFDDQFSVERPDGSNFTLKIRSTKLEDSAMYFCARRRGGQGAEKLFFGSGTQLSVL.

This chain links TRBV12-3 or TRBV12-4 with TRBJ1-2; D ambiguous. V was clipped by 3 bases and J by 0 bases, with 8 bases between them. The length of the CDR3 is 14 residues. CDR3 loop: CASSFDGPNYGYTF. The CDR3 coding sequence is TGTGCCAGCAGTTTTGACGGCCCTAACTATGGCTACACCTTC.

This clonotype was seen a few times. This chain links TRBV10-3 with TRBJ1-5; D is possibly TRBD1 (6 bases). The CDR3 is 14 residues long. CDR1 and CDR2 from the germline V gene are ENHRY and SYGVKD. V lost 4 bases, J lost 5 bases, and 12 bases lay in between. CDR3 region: CAISAGQGDQPQHF. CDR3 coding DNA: TGTGCCATCAGTGCGGGACAAGGGGATCAGCCCCAGCATTTT.

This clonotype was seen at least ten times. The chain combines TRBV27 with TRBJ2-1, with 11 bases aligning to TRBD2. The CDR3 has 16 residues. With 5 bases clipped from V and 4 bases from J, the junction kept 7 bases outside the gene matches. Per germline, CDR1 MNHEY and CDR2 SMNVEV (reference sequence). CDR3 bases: TGTGCCAGCAGTGTTAGCGGGGGGGCCTCTTACAATGAGCAGTTCTTC. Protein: CASSVSGGASYNEQFF.

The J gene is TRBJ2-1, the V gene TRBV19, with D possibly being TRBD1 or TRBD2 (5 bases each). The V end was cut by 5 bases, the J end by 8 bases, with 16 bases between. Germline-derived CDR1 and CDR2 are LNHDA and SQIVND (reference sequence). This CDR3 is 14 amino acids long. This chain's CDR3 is CASSGRGPGDEQFF. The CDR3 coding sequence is TGTGCCAGTAGTGGCCGGGGCCCGGGTGATGAGCAGTTCTTC.

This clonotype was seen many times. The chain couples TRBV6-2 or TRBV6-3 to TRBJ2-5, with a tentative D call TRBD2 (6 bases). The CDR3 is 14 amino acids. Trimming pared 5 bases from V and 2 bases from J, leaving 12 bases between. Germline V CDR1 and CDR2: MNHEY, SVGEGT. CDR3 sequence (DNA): TGTGCCAGCAGTGGGCGCGGGATTCAAGAGACCCAGTACTTC. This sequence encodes CASSGRGIQETQYF.

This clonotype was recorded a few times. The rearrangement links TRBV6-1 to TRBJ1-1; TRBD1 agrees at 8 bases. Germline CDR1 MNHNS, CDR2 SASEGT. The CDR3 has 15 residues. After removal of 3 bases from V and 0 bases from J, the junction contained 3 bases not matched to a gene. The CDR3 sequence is CASSDWTGMNTEAFF. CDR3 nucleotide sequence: TGTGCCAGCAGTGACTGGACAGGGATGAACACTGAAGCTTTCTTT.

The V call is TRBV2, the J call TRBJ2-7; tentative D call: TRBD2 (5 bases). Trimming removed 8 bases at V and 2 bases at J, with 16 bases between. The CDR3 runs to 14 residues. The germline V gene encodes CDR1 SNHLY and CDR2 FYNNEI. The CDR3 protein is CASCSPGNAYEQYF. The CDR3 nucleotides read TGTGCCAGCTGCTCCCCGGGGAACGCCTACGAGCAGTACTTC.

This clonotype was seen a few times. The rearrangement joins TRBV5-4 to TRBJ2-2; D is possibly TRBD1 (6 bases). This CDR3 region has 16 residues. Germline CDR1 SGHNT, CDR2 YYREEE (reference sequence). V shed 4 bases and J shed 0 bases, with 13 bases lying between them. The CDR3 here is CASSAGQIANTGELFF. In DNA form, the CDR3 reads TGTGCCAGCAGCGCAGGACAGATCGCGAACACCGGGGAGCTGTTTTTT.

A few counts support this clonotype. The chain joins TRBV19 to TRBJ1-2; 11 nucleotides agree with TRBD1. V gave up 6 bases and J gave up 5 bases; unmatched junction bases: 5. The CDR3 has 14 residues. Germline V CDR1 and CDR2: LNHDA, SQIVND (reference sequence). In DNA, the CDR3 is TGTGCCAGTAGCCGAGGACAGGGGGCGTATGGCTACACCTTC. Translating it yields CASSRGQGAYGYTF.

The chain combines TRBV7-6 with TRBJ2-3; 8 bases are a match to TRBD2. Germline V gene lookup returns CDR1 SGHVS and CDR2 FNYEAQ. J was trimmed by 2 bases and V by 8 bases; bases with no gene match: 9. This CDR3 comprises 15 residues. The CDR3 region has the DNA TGTGCCAGCTCTATAACTAGCGGATTCACAGATACGCAGTATTTT. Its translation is CASSITSGFTDTQYF. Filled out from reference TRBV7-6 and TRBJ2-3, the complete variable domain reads GAGVSQSPRYKVTKRGQDVALRCDPISGHVSLYWYRQALGQGPEFLTYFNYEAQQDKSGLPNDRFSAERPEGSISTLTIQRTEQRDSAMYRCASSITSGFTDTQYFGPGTRLTVL.